This TCR beta chain was profiled in a study of blood T cell repertoires in COVID-19. The wider study: Italy, Spain and the United States were the sources of the convalescent and acute COVID-19 samples.

The CDR3 totals 13 residues. Per germline, CDR1 MNHEY and CDR2 SVGAGI. V lost 5 bases and J lost 4; bases outside the gene matches: 3. TCRdb keeps only in-frame clones here, not all; method: immunoSEQ multiplex PCR. This sample carries under 250,000 clones, approximately 85% of them seen once, and the ten largest clones take approximately 9.6%. The V and J genes are TRBV6-5 and TRBJ1-1, with 8 bases aligning to TRBD1. This TCR was recovered from a woman aged 50 to 65 with acute COVID-19. Specimen: PBMCs or T cells enriched from blood (not recorded which). CDR3 bases: TGTGCCAGCAGTAAGGACAGGGTCACTGAAGCTTTCTTT. Protein product: CASSKDRVTEAFF.